The sequence of this T cell receptor beta chain was determined in a study of identifying expanded T cells in peripheral blood. This CDR3 contains 13 residues. The V gene lost 2 bases and the J gene lost 8 bases, with 12 bases spanning the gap. Germline V CDR1 and CDR2: MNHEY, SVGAGI. Healthy donors had no documented immune events, such as infections, while sampled. A remark on this clone: Its matching antigen is unknown.

The table came from immunoSEQ multiplex PCR; TCRdb's copy has only in-frame clones and leaves some out. This repertoire shows 84,000 or so clones, roughly 90% found once; its top ten account for 7% to 8.5%. General study points: Across healthy donors, higher total template counts meant significantly greater approximately two-week count variance.

The V and J genes are TRBV6-5 and TRBJ1-1; no clear D. Sequencing was done on a sample of blood. This clonotype was obtained from a person between 18 and 69 years old in good health. The CDR3 sequence: CASSYGSKVEAFF. CDR3 nucleotides: TGTGCCAGCAGTTACGGTTCGAAGGTCGAAGCTTTCTTT.